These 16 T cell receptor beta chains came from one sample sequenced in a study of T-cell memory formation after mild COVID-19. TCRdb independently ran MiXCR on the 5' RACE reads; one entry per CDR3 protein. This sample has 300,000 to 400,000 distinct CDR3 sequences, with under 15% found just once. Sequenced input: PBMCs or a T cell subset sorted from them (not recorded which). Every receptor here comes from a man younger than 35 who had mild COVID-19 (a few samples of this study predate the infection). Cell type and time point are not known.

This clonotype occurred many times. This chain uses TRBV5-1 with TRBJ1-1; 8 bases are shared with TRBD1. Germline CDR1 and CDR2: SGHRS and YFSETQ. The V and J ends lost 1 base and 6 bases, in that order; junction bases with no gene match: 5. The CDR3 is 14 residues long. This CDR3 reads CASSLLGQGAEAFF. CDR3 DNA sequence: TGCGCCAGCAGCTTGCTTGGACAGGGAGCTGAAGCTTTCTTT.

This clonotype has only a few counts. The CDR3: CASSFPVSAVVYGYTF. The DNA of the CDR3 is TGTGCCAGCAGTTTCCCGGTTTCCGCAGTAGTGTATGGCTACACCTTC. V usage is TRBV28 and J usage is TRBJ1-2; D is uncertain. Germline loops: CDR1 MDHEN, CDR2 SYDVKM. The CDR3 length is 16 residues. Deletions cut 3 bases from V and 5 bases from J, with 19 bases between.

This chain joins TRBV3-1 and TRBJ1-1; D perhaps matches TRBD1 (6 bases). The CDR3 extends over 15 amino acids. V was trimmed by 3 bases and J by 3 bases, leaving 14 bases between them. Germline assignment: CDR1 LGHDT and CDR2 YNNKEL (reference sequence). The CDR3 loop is CASSHRTGKDTEAFF. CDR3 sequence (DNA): TGTGCCAGCAGCCACAGAACAGGGAAAGACACTGAAGCTTTCTTT.

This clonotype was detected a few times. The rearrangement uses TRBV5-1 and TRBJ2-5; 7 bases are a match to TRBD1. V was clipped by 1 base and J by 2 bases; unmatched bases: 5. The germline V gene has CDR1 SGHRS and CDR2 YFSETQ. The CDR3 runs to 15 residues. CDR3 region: CASSLYGTVQETQYF. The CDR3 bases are TGCGCCAGCAGCTTGTATGGGACAGTTCAAGAGACCCAGTACTTC. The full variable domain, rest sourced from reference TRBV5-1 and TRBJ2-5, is KAGVTQTPRYLIKTRGQQVTLSCSPISGHRSVSWYQQTPGQGLQFLFEYFSETQRNKGNFPGRFSGRQFSNSRSEMNVSTLELGDSALYLCASSLYGTVQETQYFGPGTRLLVL.

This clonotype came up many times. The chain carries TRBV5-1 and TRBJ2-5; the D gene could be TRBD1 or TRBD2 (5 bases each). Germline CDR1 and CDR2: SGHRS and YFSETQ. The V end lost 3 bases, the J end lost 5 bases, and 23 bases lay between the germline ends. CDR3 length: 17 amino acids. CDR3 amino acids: CASSSPPGRWARETQYF. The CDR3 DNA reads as TGCGCCAGCAGCTCCCCTCCGGGACGTTGGGCCCGGGAGACCCAGTACTTC.

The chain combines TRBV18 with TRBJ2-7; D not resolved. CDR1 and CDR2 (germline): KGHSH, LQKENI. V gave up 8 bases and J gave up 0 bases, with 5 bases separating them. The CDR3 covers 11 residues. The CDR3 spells CASQSSYEQYF. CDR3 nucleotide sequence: TGTGCCAGCCAGAGCTCCTACGAGCAGTACTTC.

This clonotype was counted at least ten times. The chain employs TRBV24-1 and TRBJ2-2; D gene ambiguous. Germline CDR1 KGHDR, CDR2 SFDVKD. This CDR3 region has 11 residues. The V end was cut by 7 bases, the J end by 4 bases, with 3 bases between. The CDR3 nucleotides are TGTGCCACCAGGCGCACCGGGGAGCTGTTTTTT. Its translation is CATRRTGELFF.

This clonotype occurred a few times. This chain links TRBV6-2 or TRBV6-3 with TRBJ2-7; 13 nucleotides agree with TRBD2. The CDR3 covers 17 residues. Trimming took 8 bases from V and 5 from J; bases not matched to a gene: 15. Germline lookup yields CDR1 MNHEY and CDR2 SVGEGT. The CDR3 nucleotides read TGTGCCAGCGCCCCGATTGGGACTAGCGGGGCGCCTGACGAGCAGTACTTC. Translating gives CASAPIGTSGAPDEQYF.

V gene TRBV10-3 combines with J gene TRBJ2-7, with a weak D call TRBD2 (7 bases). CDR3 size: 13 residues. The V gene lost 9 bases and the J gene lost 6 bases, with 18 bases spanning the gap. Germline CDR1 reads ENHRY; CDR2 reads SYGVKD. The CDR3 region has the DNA TGTGCCATAGGGGAGGGGGAAACTCCCGAGCAGTACTTC. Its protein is CAIGEGETPEQYF.

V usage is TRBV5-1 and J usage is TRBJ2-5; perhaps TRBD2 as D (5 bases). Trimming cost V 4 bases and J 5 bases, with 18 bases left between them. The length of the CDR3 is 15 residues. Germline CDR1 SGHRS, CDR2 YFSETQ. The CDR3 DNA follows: TGCGCCAGCAGCGAGCCCATTGGAGGTCCGGAGACCCAGTACTTC. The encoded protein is CASSEPIGGPETQYF.

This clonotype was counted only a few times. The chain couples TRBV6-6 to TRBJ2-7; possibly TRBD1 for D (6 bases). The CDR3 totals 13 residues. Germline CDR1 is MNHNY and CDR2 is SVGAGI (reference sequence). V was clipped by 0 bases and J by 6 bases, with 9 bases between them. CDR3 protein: CASSYSSGVEQYV. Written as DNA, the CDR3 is TGTGCCAGCAGTTACTCCTCAGGGGTCGAGCAGTACGTC.

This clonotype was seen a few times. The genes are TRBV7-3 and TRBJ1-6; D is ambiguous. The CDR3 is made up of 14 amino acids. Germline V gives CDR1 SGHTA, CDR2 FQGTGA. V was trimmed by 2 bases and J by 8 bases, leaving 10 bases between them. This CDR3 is CASSLEGIYSPLHF. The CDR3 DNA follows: TGTGCCAGCAGCTTAGAAGGGATTTATTCACCCCTCCACTTT.

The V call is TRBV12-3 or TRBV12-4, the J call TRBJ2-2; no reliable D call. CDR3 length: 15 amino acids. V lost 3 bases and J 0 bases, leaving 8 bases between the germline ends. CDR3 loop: CASSFRAANTGELFF. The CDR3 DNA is TGTGCCAGCAGTTTTCGGGCAGCGAACACCGGGGAGCTGTTTTTT.

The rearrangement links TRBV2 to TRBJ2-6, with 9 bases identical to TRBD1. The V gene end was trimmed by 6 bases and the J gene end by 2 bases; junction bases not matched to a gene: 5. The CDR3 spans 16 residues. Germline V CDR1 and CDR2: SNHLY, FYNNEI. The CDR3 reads CASSRGTGTGANVLTF. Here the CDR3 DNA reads TGTGCCAGCAGCCGCGGGACAGGGACTGGGGCCAACGTCCTGACTTTC.

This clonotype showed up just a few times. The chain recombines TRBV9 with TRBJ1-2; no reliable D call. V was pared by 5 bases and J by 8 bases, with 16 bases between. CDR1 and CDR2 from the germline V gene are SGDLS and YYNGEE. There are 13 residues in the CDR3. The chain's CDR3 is CASREIGRMGYTF. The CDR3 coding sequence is TGTGCCAGCAGGGAGATCGGCCGGATGGGCTACACCTTC.

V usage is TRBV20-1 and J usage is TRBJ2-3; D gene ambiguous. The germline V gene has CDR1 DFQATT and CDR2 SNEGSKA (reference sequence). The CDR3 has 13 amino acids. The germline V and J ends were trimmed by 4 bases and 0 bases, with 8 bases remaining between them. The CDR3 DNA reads TGCAGTGCTACGGCTAATAGCACAGATACGCAGTATTTT. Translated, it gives CSATANSTDTQYF.